These T cell receptor beta chains were read from a single sample in a study of T-cell memory formation after mild COVID-19. TCRdb analysed the 5' RACE reads with MiXCR anew, one entry per CDR3 protein. The table lists a few hundred thousand distinct CDR3 sequences, over 15% of them singletons, with roughly a fifth in the top ten. Sequencing was performed on PBMCs or a T cell subset sorted from them (not recorded which). Receptors were obtained from a man between 18 and 29 years old who had mild COVID-19 (a few samples of this study predate the infection). Cell type and time point are not known. CDR3s include the opening cysteine and the closing phenylalanine or tryptophan. The D gene is left open where the match is weak. Clone size appears in some rows only: once, few, many, or a class for an expanded clone.

clone_size: many; d_call: NA; v_call: TRBV6-5; j_call: TRBJ2-2; cdr3_nt: TGTGCCAGCAGTCTGTCGAACACCGGGGAGCTGTTTTTT; cdr3_aa: CASSLSNTGELFF
clone_size: few; d_call: NA; v_call: TRBV11-2; j_call: TRBJ1-1; cdr3_nt: TGTGCCAGCAGCTTAGTGGCACGGATGAACACTGAAGCTTTCTTT; cdr3_aa: CASSLVARMNTEAFF
clone_size: few; d_call: NA; v_call: TRBV7-2; j_call: TRBJ2-1; cdr3_nt: TGTGCCAGCAGCCTGTCATGGGACCCTTCCAATGAGCAGTTCTTC; cdr3_aa: CASSLSWDPSNEQFF
clone_size: few; d_call: NA; v_call: TRBV6-5; j_call: TRBJ1-5; cdr3_nt: TGTGCCAGCAGCCCCGGACGGAGCAATCAGCCCCAGCATTTT; cdr3_aa: CASSPGRSNQPQHF
clone_size: NA; d_call: NA; v_call: TRBV12-3/TRBV12-4; j_call: TRBJ2-4; cdr3_nt: TGTGCCAGCAGGGACCAGGGAGCCAAAAACATTCAGTACTTC; cdr3_aa: CASRDQGAKNIQYF
clone_size: few; d_call: NA; v_call: TRBV4-1; j_call: TRBJ2-4; cdr3_nt: TGCGCCAGCAGCCAAGAGGGCTGGTCCTCAAACATTCAGTACTTC; cdr3_aa: CASSQEGWSSNIQYF
clone_size: NA; d_call: NA; v_call: TRBV7-2; j_call: TRBJ1-5; cdr3_nt: TGTGCCAGCAGCCTAGCAGGCCAGGGGCACCCCCAGCATTTT; cdr3_aa: CASSLAGQGHPQHF
clone_size: few; d_call: TRBD1; v_call: TRBV12-3/TRBV12-4; j_call: TRBJ1-5; cdr3_nt: TGTGCCAGCAGATCCGGACAGGATCAGCCCCAGCATTTT; cdr3_aa: CASRSGQDQPQHF
clone_size: few; d_call: NA; v_call: TRBV7-9; j_call: TRBJ1-2; cdr3_nt: TGTGCCAGCAGCTTAGGAGGGGGGTTCGGTAACTATGGCTACACCTTC; cdr3_aa: CASSLGGGFGNYGYTF
clone_size: few; d_call: NA; v_call: TRBV12-3/TRBV12-4; j_call: TRBJ2-4; cdr3_nt: TGTGCCAGCAGCCTCAGGGGGGTCAAAAACATTCAGTACTTC; cdr3_aa: CASSLRGVKNIQYF
clone_size: many; d_call: TRBD1; v_call: TRBV20-1; j_call: TRBJ1-2; cdr3_nt: TGCAGTGCGAGACAGGGGTTCGTAATCGAGGGCTACACCTTC; cdr3_aa: CSARQGFVIEGYTF
clone_size: few; d_call: TRBD2; v_call: TRBV20-1; j_call: TRBJ2-3; cdr3_nt: TGCAGTGCTAGAGAGACCGGGGGGGCCGGAGATACGCAGTATTTT; cdr3_aa: CSARETGGAGDTQYF
clone_size: NA; d_call: NA; v_call: TRBV3-1; j_call: TRBJ1-2; cdr3_nt: TGTGCCAGCAGCCAAGATTTGGGGTTTGGCTACACCTTC; cdr3_aa: CASSQDLGFGYTF
clone_size: few; d_call: NA; v_call: TRBV7-8; j_call: TRBJ1-5; cdr3_nt: TGTGCCAGCAGCCGGGCGGGGGACCGAAGACAGCCCCAGCATTTT; cdr3_aa: CASSRAGDRRQPQHF
clone_size: few; d_call: TRBD1; v_call: TRBV10-3; j_call: TRBJ1-3; cdr3_nt: TGTGCCATAAGACAGGGTCTCGGCTCTGGAAACACCATATATTTT; cdr3_aa: CAIRQGLGSGNTIYF
clone_size: NA; d_call: TRBD1; v_call: TRBV5-1; j_call: TRBJ2-7; cdr3_nt: TGCGCCAGCAGCTTGGTCCCAGGGGGAAGGACCTACGAGCAGTACTTC; cdr3_aa: CASSLVPGGRTYEQYF
clone_size: few; d_call: TRBD2; v_call: TRBV10-1; j_call: TRBJ2-2; cdr3_nt: TGCGCCAGCAGTGCACGCCCCCGAGGACTAGCGAGCACCGGGGAGCTGTTTTTT; cdr3_aa: CASSARPRGLASTGELFF
clone_size: NA; d_call: NA; v_call: TRBV6-2/TRBV6-3; j_call: TRBJ1-1; cdr3_nt: TGTGCCAGCAGCCCTCCACCGTCAAGTACTGAAGCTTTCTTT; cdr3_aa: CASSPPPSSTEAFF